This T cell receptor (beta chain) emerged from a study of T-cell reconstitution after alpha-beta-depleted transplantation in children. Unique molecular identifiers were used in preparing the TCRbeta library. TCRdb reprocessed the PCR reads via MiXCR and lists one record per CDR3 protein. The table has around 180,000 distinct CDR3 sequences, 11% seen once. Overall study results and limits: A year post-transplant, T-cell counts and diversity derived mostly from newly produced T cells. Surviving recipient T cells and thymic progenitors produced the high day-60 TCRbeta diversity seen in some patients. Reports say that about two months after transplant, the alpha-beta T cells came out of several hundred graft clones that had expanded.

The CDR3 loop spans 15 amino acids. Germline V gene sequence: CDR1 LGHDT, CDR2 YNNKEL (reference sequence). On this clonotype itself: What it binds is not known. This may be a read error, as it is one base from a much larger clone.

The sequencing used PBMCs, collected before TCRalphabeta/CD19-depleted stem cell transplant. The sequence was obtained from a boy between 2 and 10 years old with acute myeloid leukemia, due to receive a stem cell transplant. The V and J genes are TRBV3-1 and TRBJ2-7, with D perhaps matching TRBD1 (7 bases). The DNA for the CDR3 is TGTTCCAGCAGCCAGGGGGGAACCCTGGTCAACGTGCAGTACTTC. Translation gives CSSSQGGTLVNVQYF.